This record covers a single T cell receptor (beta chain). Its antigen is unidentified. The V gene's germline CDR1 is DFQATT and CDR2 SNEGSKA (reference sequence). The CDR3 loop spans 11 amino acids. V lost 3 bases and J lost 7, with 7 bases in between. PCR employed 60 Vbeta and 13 Jbeta primers. Measured with immunoSEQ multiplex PCR; TCRdb has only the in-frame clones, and not every one. The table has some 180,000 clones, 80% seen once. The data were obtained in a study of cytomegalovirus exposure and HLA in healthy donors. Study-wide context: Assignment to the Caucasian-associated ancestry cluster applied to less than 85% of the roughly 400 genotyped donors. Whole-study results and caveats: Reportedly, diagnosis of cytomegalovirus status by the classifier showed high specificity and sensitivity.

The chain carries TRBV20-1 and TRBJ1-5; no clear D. The clonotype was recovered from a girl between 5 and 17 years old in good health and CMV-seropositive. The sequenced material came from PBMCs. The CDR3 spells CSASGEQPQHF. For the CDR3, the DNA is TGCAGTGCTAGCGGGGAACAGCCCCAGCATTTT.